These 2 T cell receptor beta chains originate from one sample sequenced in a study of shared clonotypes between healthy human individuals. Profiled with immunoSEQ multiplex PCR; TCRdb holds only in-frame clones, not every one. Of 2 million or so clones listed, around 96% are singletons. The naive CD8 subset, CD45RO-negative cells positively selected for CCR7, excluded terminally differentiated effector memory CD45RA+ cells. Sequencing was carried out using naive CD8+ T cells sorted from blood. The receptors were gathered from a man aged 18 to 30 in good health.

The chain carries TRBV6-5 and TRBJ2-5, with unresolved D. The J call may not be correct, given that the DNA end is closer to TRBJ2-7. This CDR3 contains 16 residues. CDR1 MNHEY and CDR2 SVGAGI come from the germline V gene. This CDR3 is CASSYSTGPEEYEQYF. The CDR3 DNA is TGTGCCAGCAGTTATTCGACGGGTCCTGAGGAATACGAGCAGTACTTC.

This chain links TRBV10-2 with TRBJ2-5, with D tentatively TRBD2 (6 bases). Trimming shortened V by 3 bases and J by 2 bases, and 13 bases separated the two germline ends. Germline CDR1 is WSHSY and CDR2 is SAAADI. The CDR3 runs to 15 residues. CDR3 residues: CASSELSGPQETQYF. The CDR3 nucleotides read TGCGCCAGCAGTGAATTAAGCGGGCCACAAGAGACCCAGTACTTC.